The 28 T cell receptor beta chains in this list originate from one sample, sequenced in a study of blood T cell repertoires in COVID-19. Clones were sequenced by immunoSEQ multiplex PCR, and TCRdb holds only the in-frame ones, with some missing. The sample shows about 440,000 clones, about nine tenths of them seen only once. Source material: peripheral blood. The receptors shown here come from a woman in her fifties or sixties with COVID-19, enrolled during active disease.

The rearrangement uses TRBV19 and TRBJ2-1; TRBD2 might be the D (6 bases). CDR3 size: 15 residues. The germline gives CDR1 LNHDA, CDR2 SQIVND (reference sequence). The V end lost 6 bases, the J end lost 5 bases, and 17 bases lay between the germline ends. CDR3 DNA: TGTGCCAGTAGAAGGGGTGGCGGGGCCCACAATGAGCAGTTCTTC. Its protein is CASRRGGGAHNEQFF.

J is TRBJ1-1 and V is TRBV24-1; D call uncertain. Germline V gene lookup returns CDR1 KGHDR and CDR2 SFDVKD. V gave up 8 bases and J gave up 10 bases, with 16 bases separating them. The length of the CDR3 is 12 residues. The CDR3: CATTNERGGAFF. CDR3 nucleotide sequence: TGTGCCACCACCAACGAGCGCGGTGGAGCTTTCTTT.

In DNA, the CDR3 is TGTGCCAGCAGCCAACAGGCCTCTGGGGCCAACGTCCTGACTTTC. Translated: CASSQQASGANVLTF. The chain uses TRBV7-3 and TRBJ2-6; D may be TRBD1 (5 bases). Germline lookup yields CDR1 SGHTA and CDR2 FQGTGA. Deletions cut 5 bases from V and 0 bases from J, with 8 bases between. The CDR3 has 15 residues. The full variable domain, its missing parts supplied by reference TRBV7-3 and TRBJ2-6, is GAGVSQTPSNKVTEKGKYVELRCDPISGHTALYWYRQSLGQGPEFLIYFQGTGAADDSGLPNDRFFAVRPEGSVSTLKIQRTERGDSAVYLCASSQQASGANVLTFGAGSRLTVL.

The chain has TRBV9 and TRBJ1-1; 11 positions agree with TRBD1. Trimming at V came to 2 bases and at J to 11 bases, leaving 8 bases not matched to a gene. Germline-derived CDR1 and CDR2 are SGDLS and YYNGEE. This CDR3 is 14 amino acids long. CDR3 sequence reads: CASSVGTGGITAFF. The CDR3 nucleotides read TGTGCCAGCAGCGTGGGGACAGGGGGAATCACGGCTTTCTTT.

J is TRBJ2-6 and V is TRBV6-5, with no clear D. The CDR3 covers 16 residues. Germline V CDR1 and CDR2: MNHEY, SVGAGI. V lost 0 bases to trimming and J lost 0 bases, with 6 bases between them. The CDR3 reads CASSYSRSSGANVLTF. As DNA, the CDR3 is TGTGCCAGCAGTTACTCTAGGAGCTCTGGGGCCAACGTCCTGACTTTC.

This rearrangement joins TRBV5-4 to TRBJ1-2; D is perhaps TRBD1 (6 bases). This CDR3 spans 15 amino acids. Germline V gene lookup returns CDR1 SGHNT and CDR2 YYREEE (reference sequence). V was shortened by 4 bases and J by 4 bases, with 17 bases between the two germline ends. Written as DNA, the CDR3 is TGTGCCAGCAGCCCTGGGACGGCCAGGGGCTATGGCTACACCTTC. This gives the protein CASSPGTARGYGYTF.

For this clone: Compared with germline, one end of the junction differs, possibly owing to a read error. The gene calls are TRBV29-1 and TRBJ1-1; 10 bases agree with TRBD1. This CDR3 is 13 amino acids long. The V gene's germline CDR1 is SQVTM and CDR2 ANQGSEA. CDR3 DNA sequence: TGCAGCGCTGAAAGGGACAGGGGAACTGAAGCTTTCTTT. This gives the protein CSAERDRGTEAFF.

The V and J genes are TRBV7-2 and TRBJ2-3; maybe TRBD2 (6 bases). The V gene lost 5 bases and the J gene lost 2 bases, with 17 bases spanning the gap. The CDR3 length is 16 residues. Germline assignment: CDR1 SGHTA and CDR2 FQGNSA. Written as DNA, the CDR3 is TGTGCCAGCAGCGATAGAGTCGGCGGGGCCACAGATACGCAGTATTTT. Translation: CASSDRVGGATDTQYF.

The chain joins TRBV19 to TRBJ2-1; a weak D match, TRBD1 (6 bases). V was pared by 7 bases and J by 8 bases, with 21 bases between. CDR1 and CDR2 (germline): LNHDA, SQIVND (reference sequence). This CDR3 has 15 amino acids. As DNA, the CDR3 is TGTGCCAGTATGTCCGGCGGCGACGCAGGGGATGAGCAGTTCTTC. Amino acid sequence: CASMSGGDAGDEQFF.

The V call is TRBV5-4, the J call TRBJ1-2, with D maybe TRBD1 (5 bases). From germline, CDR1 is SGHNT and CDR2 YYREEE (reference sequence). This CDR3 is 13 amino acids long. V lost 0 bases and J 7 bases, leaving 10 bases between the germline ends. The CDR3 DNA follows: TGTGCCAGCAGCTTGGCAGGGTCGGGTGGCTACACCTTC. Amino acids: CASSLAGSGGYTF.

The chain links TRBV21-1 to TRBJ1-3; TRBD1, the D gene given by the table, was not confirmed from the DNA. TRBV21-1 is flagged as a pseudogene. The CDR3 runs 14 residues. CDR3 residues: CARSDRGPGNTIYF. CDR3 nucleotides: TGTGCCAGGTCTGACAGGGGGCCTGGAAACACCATATATTTT.

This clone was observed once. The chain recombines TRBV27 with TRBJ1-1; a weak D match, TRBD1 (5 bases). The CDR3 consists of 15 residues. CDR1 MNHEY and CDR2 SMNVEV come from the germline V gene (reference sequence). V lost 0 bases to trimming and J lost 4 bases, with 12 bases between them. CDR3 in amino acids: CASSLSIQGITEAFF. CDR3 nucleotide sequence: TGTGCCAGCAGTTTATCGATCCAGGGAATCACTGAAGCTTTCTTT.

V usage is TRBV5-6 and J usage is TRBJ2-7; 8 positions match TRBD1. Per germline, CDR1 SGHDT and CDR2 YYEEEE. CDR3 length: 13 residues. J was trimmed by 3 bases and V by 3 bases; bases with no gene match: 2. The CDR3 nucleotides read TGTGCCAGCAGCTCCGGACAGGGCTACGAGCAGTACTTC. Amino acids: CASSSGQGYEQYF.

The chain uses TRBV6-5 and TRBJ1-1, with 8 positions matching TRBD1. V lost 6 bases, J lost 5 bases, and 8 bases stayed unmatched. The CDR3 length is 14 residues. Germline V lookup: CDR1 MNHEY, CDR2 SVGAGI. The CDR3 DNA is TGTGCCAGCAGATCGACAGGGGTCGGAACTGAAGCTTTCTTT. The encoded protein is CASRSTGVGTEAFF.

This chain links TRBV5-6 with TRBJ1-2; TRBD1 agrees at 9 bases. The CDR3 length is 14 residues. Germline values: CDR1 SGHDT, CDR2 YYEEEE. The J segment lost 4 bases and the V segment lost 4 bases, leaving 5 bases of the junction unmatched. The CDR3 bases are TGTGCCAGCAGCCCCGGGACAGGGATCTATGGCTACACCTTC. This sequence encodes CASSPGTGIYGYTF.

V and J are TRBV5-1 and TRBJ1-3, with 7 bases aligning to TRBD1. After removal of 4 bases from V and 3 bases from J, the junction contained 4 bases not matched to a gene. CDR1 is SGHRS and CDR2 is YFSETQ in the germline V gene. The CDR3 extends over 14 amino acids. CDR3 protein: CASSTRDSGNTIYF. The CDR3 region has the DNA TGCGCCAGCAGCACCCGGGACAGTGGAAACACCATATATTTT.

The chain's CDR3 is CASGTASGNTIYF. In DNA form, the CDR3 reads TGCGCCAGCGGGACAGCCTCTGGAAACACCATATATTTT. The chain uses TRBV5-1 and TRBJ1-3; 7 positions agree with TRBD1. Germline assignment: CDR1 SGHRS and CDR2 YFSETQ. CDR3 length equals 13 residues. V was pared by 7 bases and J by 0 bases, with 1 base of the junction left unmatched.

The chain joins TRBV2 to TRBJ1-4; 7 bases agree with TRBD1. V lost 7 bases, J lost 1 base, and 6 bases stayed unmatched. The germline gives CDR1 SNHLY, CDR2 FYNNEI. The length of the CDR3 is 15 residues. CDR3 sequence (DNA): TGTGCCAGCAAAGGGGGCTTAGGAACTAATGAAAAACTGTTTTTT. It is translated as CASKGGLGTNEKLFF. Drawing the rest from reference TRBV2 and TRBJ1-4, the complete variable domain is EPEVTQTPSHQVTQMGQEVILRCVPISNHLYFYWYRQILGQKVEFLVSFYNNEISEKSEIFDDQFSVERPDGSNFTLKIRSTKLEDSAMYFCASKGGLGTNEKLFFGSGTQLSVL.

CDR3 sequence: CASSQRTVDSEKLFF. The CDR3 DNA is TGTGCCAGCAGCCAGAGGACCGTAGACAGTGAAAAACTGTTTTTT. The chain combines TRBV3-1 (or the pseudogene TRBV3-2) with TRBJ1-4, with D possibly TRBD1 on 5 matching bases. Germline V gene data show CDR1 as LGHDT and CDR2 as YNNKEL (reference sequence). Trimming pared 3 bases from V and 7 bases from J, leaving 15 bases between. This CDR3 is built from 15 residues.

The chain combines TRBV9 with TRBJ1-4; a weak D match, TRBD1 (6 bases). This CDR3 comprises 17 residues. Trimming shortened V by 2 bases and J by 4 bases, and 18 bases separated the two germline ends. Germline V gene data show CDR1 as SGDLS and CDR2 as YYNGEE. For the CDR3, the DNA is TGTGCCAGCAGCGTCGCCGGTTCAGGGGCTTATAATGAAAAACTGTTTTTT. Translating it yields CASSVAGSGAYNEKLFF.

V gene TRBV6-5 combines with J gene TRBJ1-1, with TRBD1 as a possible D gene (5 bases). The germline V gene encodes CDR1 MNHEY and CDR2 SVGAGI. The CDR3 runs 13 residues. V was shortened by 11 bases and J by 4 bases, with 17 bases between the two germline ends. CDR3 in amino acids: CAGSGRGGTEAFF. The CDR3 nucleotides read TGTGCCGGTTCAGGGAGGGGCGGCACTGAAGCTTTCTTT.

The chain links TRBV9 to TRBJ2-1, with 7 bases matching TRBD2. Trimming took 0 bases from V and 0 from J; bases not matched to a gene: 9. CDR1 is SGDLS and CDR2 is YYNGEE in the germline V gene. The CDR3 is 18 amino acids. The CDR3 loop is CASSVGSGTGSSYNEQFF. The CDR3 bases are TGTGCCAGCAGCGTAGGGAGCGGGACGGGTTCCTCCTACAATGAGCAGTTCTTC.

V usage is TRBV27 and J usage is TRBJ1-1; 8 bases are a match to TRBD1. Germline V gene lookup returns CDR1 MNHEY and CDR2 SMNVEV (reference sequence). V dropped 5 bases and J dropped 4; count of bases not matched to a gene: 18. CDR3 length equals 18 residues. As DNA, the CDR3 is TGTGCCAGCAGTCTGGTGGGCGGGACAGGAGTCCCCGTCACTGAAGCTTTCTTT. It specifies CASSLVGGTGVPVTEAFF.

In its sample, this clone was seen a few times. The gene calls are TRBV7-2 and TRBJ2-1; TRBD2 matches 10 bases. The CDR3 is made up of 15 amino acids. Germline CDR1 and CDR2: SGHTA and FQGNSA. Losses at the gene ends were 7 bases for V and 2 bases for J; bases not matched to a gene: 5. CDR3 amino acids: CASTPSGGAYNEQFF. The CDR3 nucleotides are TGTGCCAGCACCCCCAGCGGGGGGGCCTACAATGAGCAGTTCTTC.

CDR3 amino acids: CASSSRTQGTKNIQYF. DNA of the CDR3: TGTGCCAGCAGTTCACGGACCCAGGGAACCAAAAACATTCAGTACTTC. J is TRBJ2-4 and V is TRBV2; maybe TRBD1 (5 bases). V lost 5 bases, J lost 2 bases, and 16 bases lay in between. There are 16 residues in the CDR3. Germline CDR1 is SNHLY and CDR2 is FYNNEI.

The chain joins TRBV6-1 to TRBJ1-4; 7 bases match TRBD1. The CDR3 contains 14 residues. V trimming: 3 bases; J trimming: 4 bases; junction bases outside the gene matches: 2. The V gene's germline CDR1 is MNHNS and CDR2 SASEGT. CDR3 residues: CASSDRDSNEKLFF. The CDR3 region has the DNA TGTGCCAGCAGTGACCGGGACAGTAATGAAAAACTGTTTTTT.

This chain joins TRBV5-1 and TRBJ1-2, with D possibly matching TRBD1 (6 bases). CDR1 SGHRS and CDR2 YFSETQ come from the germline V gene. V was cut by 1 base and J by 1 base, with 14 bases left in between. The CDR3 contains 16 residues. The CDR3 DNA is TGCGCCAGCAGCTTGACAGGGTCGGGGGGTAACTATGGCTACACCTTC. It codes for CASSLTGSGGNYGYTF.

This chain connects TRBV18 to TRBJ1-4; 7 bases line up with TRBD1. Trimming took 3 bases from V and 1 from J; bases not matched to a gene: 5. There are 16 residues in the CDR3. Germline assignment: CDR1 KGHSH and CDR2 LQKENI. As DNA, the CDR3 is TGTGCCAGCTCACCTGACAGGGTTCGAACTAATGAAAAACTGTTTTTT. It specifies CASSPDRVRTNEKLFF.